This TCR beta chain originates from a study of T cells in women clearing cervical HPV infection. Study as a whole: Cases: HPV16-related CIN3 or worse on histology, a couple of invasive cancers.

With respect to this clone: The DNA ends 3 residues before the CDR3 does, and the rest of the CDR3 is filled in from the germline J gene.

The V and J ends lost 4 bases and 0 bases respectively, with 10 bases between them. Germline V gene sequence: CDR1 LNHDA, CDR2 SQIVND (reference sequence). This CDR3 is 15 amino acids long. Clones were sequenced by immunoSEQ multiplex PCR, and TCRdb holds only the in-frame ones, with some missing. This listing includes roughly 30,000 clones. Input material: blood buffy coat. The chain couples TRBV19 to TRBJ1-3; D might be TRBD1 (5 bases). This clonotype was obtained from a woman aged 18-70 years with a cervical HPV16 infection that either progressed to CIN3+ or cleared (not recorded which). The sequenced CDR3 bases are TGTGCCAGTAGTAGATTGACAGCCTCTGGAAACACC. This sequence encodes CASSRLTASGNT. The full CDR3 protein is CASSRLTASGNTIYF.